Listed here are 18 T cell receptor beta chains from one sample, sequenced in a study of cytomegalovirus exposure and HLA in healthy donors. PCR involved 60 Vbeta and 13 Jbeta primers. The data were produced by immunoSEQ multiplex PCR, yet TCRdb's version contains in-frame clones alone and is incomplete. The sample has about 160,000 clones, around 77% seen once; the top ten hold 0.9% to 1.1%. The sample comprised PBMCs. All receptors come from a woman aged 40 to 49 in good health and CMV-seronegative.

V is TRBV15 and J is TRBJ2-4; 7 bases map to TRBD1. The CDR3 is 15 amino acids. Germline CDR1 is LNHNV and CDR2 is YYDKDF (reference sequence). Losses at the gene ends were 3 bases for V and 5 bases for J; bases not matched to a gene: 7. For the CDR3, the DNA is TGTGCCACCAGCAGCGGCGACAGGGCTCAAAACATTCAGTACTTC. Translation gives CATSSGDRAQNIQYF.

The chain employs TRBV5-5 and TRBJ1-1; no clear D gene. Between the trimmed V and J ends, which lost 7 bases and 1 base, there was a span of 17 bases. CDR3 size: 15 residues. The germline gives CDR1 SGHKS, CDR2 YYEKEE (reference sequence). The CDR3 loop is CASLIGFTGNTEAFF. The CDR3 bases are TGTGCCAGCCTCATAGGTTTTACGGGGAACACTGAAGCTTTCTTT.

The chain couples TRBV29-1 to TRBJ1-1, with 7 nucleotides matching TRBD1. This CDR3 contains 14 residues. Germline V gene data show CDR1 as SQVTM and CDR2 as ANQGSEA. The ends lost 6 bases at V and 5 bases at J; junction bases unmatched: 12. The CDR3 sequence is CSVKPQGIETEAFF. The DNA for the CDR3 is TGCAGCGTCAAGCCACAGGGGATAGAAACTGAAGCTTTCTTT.

The chain has TRBV5-8 and TRBJ1-2, with a tentative D call TRBD1 (6 bases). Germline CDR1 SGHTS, CDR2 YDEGEE. This CDR3 is 16 amino acids long. Trimming shortened V by 0 bases and J by 4 bases, and 16 bases separated the two germline ends. CDR3 in DNA: TGTGCCAGCAGCTTGGTTGGGGGCCTTTCAGCCTATGGCTACACCTTC. It codes for CASSLVGGLSAYGYTF.

The chain joins TRBV6-6 to TRBJ2-7; weak D call: TRBD2 (5 bases). Trimming cost V 6 bases and J 6 bases, with 24 bases left between them. Germline CDR1 and CDR2: MNHNY and SVGAGI (reference sequence). This CDR3 region has 16 residues. The CDR3 loop is CASSSTRTASTGEQYF. CDR3 sequence (DNA): TGTGCCAGCAGCTCTACTAGAACGGCGTCTACGGGCGAGCAGTACTTC.

The genes are TRBV5-8 and TRBJ2-6; 9 nucleotides match TRBD1. The ends lost 4 bases at V and 0 bases at J; junction bases unmatched: 5. The CDR3 is made up of 17 amino acids. Germline-derived CDR1 and CDR2 are SGHTS and YDEGEE. CDR3 sequence: CASSPRDRASGANVLTF. CDR3 DNA sequence: TGTGCCAGCAGCCCCCGGGACAGGGCCTCTGGGGCCAACGTCCTGACTTTC.

This clone occurred a few times. V and J are TRBV5-6 and TRBJ1-1, with D maybe TRBD1 (5 bases). The V gene lost 0 bases and the J gene lost 6 bases, with 9 bases spanning the gap. This CDR3 comprises 13 residues. Germline lookup yields CDR1 SGHDT and CDR2 YYEEEE. CDR3 residues: CASSLGGVAEAFF. CDR3 bases: TGTGCCAGCAGCTTGGGGGGGGTGGCTGAAGCTTTCTTT.

The chain employs TRBV6-1 and TRBJ1-2; D remains unclear. The CDR3 length is 14 residues. V was trimmed by 1 base and J by 4 bases, leaving 10 bases between them. CDR1 is MNHNS, CDR2 SASEGT, per germline. The CDR3 is CASSEGRAFYGYTF. The CDR3 DNA reads as TGTGCCAGCAGTGAAGGGAGAGCGTTCTATGGCTACACCTTC.

The chain carries TRBV5-1 and TRBJ1-1; D is undetermined. Germline CDR1 reads SGHRS; CDR2 reads YFSETQ. The CDR3 runs 16 residues. Trimming stripped 1 base from V and 2 bases from J, with 15 bases between. CDR3 nucleotide sequence: TGCGCCAGCAGCTTGATCCCAGGCGGGGATAACACTGAAGCTTTCTTT. Its translation: CASSLIPGGDNTEAFF.

The rearrangement links TRBV10-3 to TRBJ2-5, with a possible D match to TRBD2 (5 bases). Trimming shortened V by 7 bases and J by 1 base, and 13 bases separated the two germline ends. The CDR3 sequence is 14 residues long. The V gene's germline CDR1 is ENHRY and CDR2 SYGVKD. In nucleotides, the CDR3 is TGTGCCATCAAAGCAGGAGCGGCCCAAGAGACCCAGTACTTC. It codes for CAIKAGAAQETQYF.

The CDR3 nucleotides read TGTGCCAGCAGTTACACAGGGGCTGGCACTGAAGCTTTCTTT. The encoded protein is CASSYTGAGTEAFF. V usage is TRBV6-5 and J usage is TRBJ1-1; TRBD1 agrees at 7 bases. CDR3 length: 14 amino acids. Germline V gene lookup returns CDR1 MNHEY and CDR2 SVGAGI. J lost 4 bases, V lost 2 bases, and 4 bases had no gene match.

This clone was detected once. The chain links TRBV7-3 to TRBJ2-3, with TRBD2 matching 9 bases. V was pared by 5 bases and J by 3 bases, with 6 bases of the junction left unmatched. Per the germline V gene, CDR1 is SGHTA and CDR2 is FQGTGA. The length of the CDR3 is 15 residues. Written as DNA, the CDR3 is TGTGCCAGCAGCCGACTAGCGGCTAGAACAGATACGCAGTATTTT. This sequence encodes CASSRLAARTDTQYF.

The gene calls are TRBV10-3 and TRBJ2-4, with a possible D match to TRBD1 (5 bases). The germline gives CDR1 ENHRY, CDR2 SYGVKD. CDR3 length equals 15 residues. V was cut by 5 bases and J by 2 bases, with 13 bases left in between. The CDR3 DNA follows: TGTGCCATCAGTTTAGCTCAGGGCCCCAAAAACATTCAGTACTTC. It codes for CAISLAQGPKNIQYF.

The V and J genes are TRBV29-1 and TRBJ2-7, with 8 bases identical to TRBD1. The germline V gene encodes CDR1 SQVTM and CDR2 ANQGSEA. The CDR3 has 12 residues. Trimming removed 4 bases from V and 5 bases from J; junction bases left unmatched: 4. The CDR3 loop is CSVVGQGHEQYF. The DNA of the CDR3 is TGCAGCGTTGTCGGACAGGGCCACGAGCAGTACTTC.

CDR3 bases: TGCAGCGTTGGGGAGGGAAACATTCAGTACTTC. It translates to CSVGEGNIQYF. The chain joins TRBV29-1 to TRBJ2-4; 7 positions match TRBD2. There are 11 residues in the CDR3. CDR1 is SQVTM and CDR2 is ANQGSEA in the germline V gene. V gave up 4 bases and J gave up 6 bases; unmatched junction bases: 0. The whole variable domain, remainder taken from reference TRBV29-1 and TRBJ2-4, is SAVISQKPSRDICQRGTSLTIQCQVDSQVTMMFWYRQQPGQSLTLIATANQGSEATYESGFVIDKFPISRPNLTFSTLTVSNMSPEDSSIYLCSVGEGNIQYFGAGTRLSVL.

The chain employs TRBV5-4 and TRBJ2-2; D perhaps matches TRBD2 (6 bases). The V end lost 5 bases, the J end lost 6 bases, and 17 bases lay between the germline ends. Germline V gene lookup returns CDR1 SGHNT and CDR2 YYREEE (reference sequence). CDR3 length equals 15 residues. The CDR3 region is CASSGERATAGELFF. The CDR3 coding sequence is TGTGCCAGCAGTGGGGAGCGGGCGACGGCCGGGGAGCTGTTTTTT. Drawing the rest from reference TRBV5-4 and TRBJ2-2, the complete variable domain is ETGVTQSPTHLIKTRGQQVTLRCSSQSGHNTVSWYQQALGQGPQFIFQYYREEENGRGNFPPRFSGLQFPNYSSELNVNALELDDSALYLCASSGERATAGELFFGEGSRLTVL.

The CDR3 DNA is TGTGCCAGCAGCTTGCACGTAACTACAGGGGTAAGGACCCAGTACTTC. Amino acids: CASSLHVTTGVRTQYF. The J gene is TRBJ2-5, the V gene TRBV5-6, with 7 bases fitting TRBD1. This CDR3 has 16 amino acids. The V and J ends lost 1 base and 7 bases, in that order; junction bases with no gene match: 13. Germline assignment: CDR1 SGHDT and CDR2 YYEEEE.

This sequence joins TRBV10-3 and TRBJ1-2; unclear D gene. This CDR3 has 14 amino acids. V gave up 3 bases and J gave up 2 bases, with 10 bases separating them. Germline assignment: CDR1 ENHRY and CDR2 SYGVKD. CDR3 bases: TGTGCCATCAGTGAAAACTTGAGCAACTATGGCTACACCTTC. This codes for CAISENLSNYGYTF.